The 12 T cell receptor beta chains listed next were all sequenced from one sample in a study of blood T cell repertoires in COVID-19. Profiling relied on immunoSEQ multiplex PCR, and the TCRdb table lists in-frame clones only, not all of them. The sample holds some 530,000 clones, roughly nine tenths seen once. Sequencing input: PBMCs or T cells enriched from blood (not recorded which). Receptors originate from a woman aged 55-69 years who had recovered from COVID-19.

The chain recombines TRBV6-5 with TRBJ2-7, with D perhaps TRBD2 (6 bases). The CDR3 extends over 14 amino acids. Germline V CDR1 and CDR2: MNHEY, SVGAGI. Trimming took 2 bases from V and 3 from J, leaving 11 bases between them. CDR3 sequence: CASSYGGANYEQYV. Here the CDR3 DNA reads TGTGCCAGCAGTTACGGCGGGGCGAACTACGAGCAGTACGTC.

The rearrangement links TRBV5-1 to TRBJ2-2; 7 nucleotides align to TRBD1. Germline CDR1 SGHRS, CDR2 YFSETQ. Losses at the gene ends were 6 bases for V and 0 bases for J; bases not matched to a gene: 5. This CDR3 has 15 residues. CDR3 protein: CASTGQDPNTGELFF. In DNA form, the CDR3 reads TGCGCCAGCACCGGACAGGACCCGAACACCGGGGAGCTGTTTTTT. Based on the CDR3 plus reference TRBV5-1 and TRBJ2-2, the full variable domain is KAGVTQTPRYLIKTRGQQVTLSCSPISGHRSVSWYQQTPGQGLQFLFEYFSETQRNKGNFPGRFSGRQFSNSRSEMNVSTLELGDSALYLCASTGQDPNTGELFFGEGSRLTVL.

The chain recombines TRBV5-5 with TRBJ2-1; TRBD1 matches at 9 bases. Germline trimming cut 2 bases from V and 14 bases from J; bases unmatched to any gene: 8. Germline loops: CDR1 SGHKS, CDR2 YYEKEE (reference sequence). CDR3 length: 13 amino acids. DNA for the CDR3: TGTGCCAGCAGCTTTGGGGTCACAGGGGGCGAGTTCTTC. This codes for CASSFGVTGGEFF.

This sequence joins TRBV19 and TRBJ2-1; 10 bases are a match to TRBD1. The CDR3 is 13 amino acids. Germline trimming cut 7 bases from V and 9 bases from J; bases unmatched to any gene: 6. The V gene's germline CDR1 is LNHDA and CDR2 SQIVND (reference sequence). CDR3 amino acids: CASTGQGRSEQFF. Written as DNA, the CDR3 is TGTGCCAGTACGGGACAGGGGCGTAGTGAGCAGTTCTTC.

The chain recombines TRBV30 with TRBJ2-5, with D perhaps matching TRBD2 (6 bases). The CDR3 length is 16 residues. Trimming removed 7 bases from V and 5 bases from J, with 26 bases in between. The germline V gene encodes CDR1 GTSNPN and CDR2 SVGIG (reference sequence). CDR3 sequence (DNA): TGTGCCTTTTTAAACTTCGAGGGCCGACGGGGGGAGACCCAGTACTTC. This translates into CAFLNFEGRRGETQYF.

The J gene is TRBJ1-1, the V gene TRBV30; D unclear. V lost 4 bases and J 11 bases, leaving 14 bases between the germline ends. CDR1 GTSNPN and CDR2 SVGIG come from the germline V gene (reference sequence). The CDR3 is 11 amino acids. CDR3 amino acids: CAWNRGFFAFF. The CDR3 DNA follows: TGTGCCTGGAACCGGGGATTCTTTGCTTTCTTT. The full variable domain, with the rest looked up from reference TRBV30 and TRBJ1-1, is SQTIHQWPATLVQPVGSPLSLECTVEGTSNPNLYWYRQAAGRGLQLLFYSVGIGQISSEVPQNLSASRPQDRQFILSSKKLLLSDSGFYLCAWNRGFFAFFGQGTRLTVV.

This clone was seen once. The chain uses TRBV5-1 and TRBJ1-5, with D uncertain. The V end was cut by 4 bases, the J end by 5 bases, with 10 bases between. Per the germline V gene, CDR1 is SGHRS and CDR2 is YFSETQ. The CDR3 loop spans 13 amino acids. CDR3 nucleotide sequence: TGCGCCAGCAGCCGGGCGGGCGATCAGCCCCAGCATTTT. The encoded protein is CASSRAGDQPQHF. The full variable domain, its missing parts supplied by reference TRBV5-1 and TRBJ1-5, is KAGVTQTPRYLIKTRGQQVTLSCSPISGHRSVSWYQQTPGQGLQFLFEYFSETQRNKGNFPGRFSGRQFSNSRSEMNVSTLELGDSALYLCASSRAGDQPQHFGDGTRLSIL.

The rearrangement joins TRBV5-4 to TRBJ1-4; D not resolved. Germline assignment: CDR1 SGHNT and CDR2 YYREEE (reference sequence). V lost 6 bases and J 7 bases, leaving 19 bases between the germline ends. The CDR3 spans 15 residues. The CDR3 nucleotides are TGTGCCAGCAAGGTTATTCCCGGGGATGGTGAAAAACTGTTTTTT. It encodes CASKVIPGDGEKLFF.

This clone has only a few counts. The rearrangement links TRBV5-1 to TRBJ2-7, with a weak D call TRBD1 (5 bases). Deletions cut 4 bases from V and 3 bases from J, with 14 bases between. The germline V gene encodes CDR1 SGHRS and CDR2 YFSETQ. CDR3 length equals 14 residues. The CDR3, as DNA: TGCGCCAGCAGCCCCCTAGACAGATTCTACGAGCAGTACTTC. It specifies CASSPLDRFYEQYF.

The chain employs TRBV5-3 and TRBJ2-7, with a possible D match to TRBD2 (6 bases). TRBV5-3 is identified as an open reading frame with a role that is uncertain. The V and J ends lost 3 bases and 5 bases respectively, with 24 bases between them. CDR3 size: 17 residues. CDR3 DNA sequence: TGTGCCAGAAGCTACATACCTCCGGGGAGGCTAAAGGACGAGCAGTACTTC. Translating gives CARSYIPPGRLKDEQYF.

V usage is TRBV6-1 and J usage is TRBJ2-1; tentatively, D is TRBD2 (6 bases). Germline assignment: CDR1 MNHNS and CDR2 SASEGT. V dropped 3 bases and J dropped 8 bases, with 17 bases sitting between them. This CDR3 is built from 15 residues. CDR3 in DNA: TGTGCCAGCAGTGAGTCTTTAGGAGGGGCCCATGAGCAGTTCTTC. This sequence encodes CASSESLGGAHEQFF.

The V gene is TRBV9, the J gene TRBJ2-5, with 7 bases lining up with TRBD2. The germline V gene encodes CDR1 SGDLS and CDR2 YYNGEE. The CDR3 consists of 15 residues. Unmatched junction bases numbered 8, after V lost 4 bases and J lost 2 bases. CDR3: CASSSRDYLQETQYF. Here the CDR3 DNA reads TGTGCCAGCAGCTCACGGGACTACCTACAAGAGACCCAGTACTTC. The full variable domain, completed using reference TRBV9 and TRBJ2-5, is DSGVTQTPKHLITATGQRVTLRCSPRSGDLSVYWYQQSLDQGLQFLIQYYNGEERAKGNILERFSAQQFPDLHSELNLSSLELGDSALYFCASSSRDYLQETQYFGPGTRLLVL.